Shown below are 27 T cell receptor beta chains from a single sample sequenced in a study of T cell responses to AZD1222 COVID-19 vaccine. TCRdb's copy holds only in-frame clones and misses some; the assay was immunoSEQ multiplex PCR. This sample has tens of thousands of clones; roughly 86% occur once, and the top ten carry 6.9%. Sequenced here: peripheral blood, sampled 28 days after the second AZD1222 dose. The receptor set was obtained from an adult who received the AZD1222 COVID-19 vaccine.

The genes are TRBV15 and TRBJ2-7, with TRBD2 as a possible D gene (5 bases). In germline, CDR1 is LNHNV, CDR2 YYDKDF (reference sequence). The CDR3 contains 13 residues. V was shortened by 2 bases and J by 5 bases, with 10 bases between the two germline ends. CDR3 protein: CATSRHPGNEQYF. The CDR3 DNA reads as TGTGCCACCAGCAGACACCCCGGGAACGAGCAGTACTTC. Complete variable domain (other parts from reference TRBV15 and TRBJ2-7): DAMVIQNPRYQVTQFGKPVTLSCSQTLNHNVMYWYQQKSSQAPKLLFHYYDKDFNNEADTPDNFQSRRPNTSFCFLDIRSPGLGDTAMYLCATSRHPGNEQYFGPGTRLTVT.

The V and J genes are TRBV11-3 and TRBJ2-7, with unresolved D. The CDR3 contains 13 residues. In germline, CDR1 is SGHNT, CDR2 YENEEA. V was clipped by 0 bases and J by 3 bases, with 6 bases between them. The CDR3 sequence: CASSLEESYEQYF. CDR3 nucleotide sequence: TGTGCCAGCAGCTTAGAGGAGAGCTACGAGCAGTACTTC.

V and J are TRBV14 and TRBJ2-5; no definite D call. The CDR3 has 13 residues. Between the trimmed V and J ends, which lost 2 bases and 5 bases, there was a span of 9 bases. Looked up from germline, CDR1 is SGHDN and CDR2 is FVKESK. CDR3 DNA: TGTGCCAGCAGCCAACAACTGGCGGAGACCCAGTACTTC. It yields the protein CASSQQLAETQYF.

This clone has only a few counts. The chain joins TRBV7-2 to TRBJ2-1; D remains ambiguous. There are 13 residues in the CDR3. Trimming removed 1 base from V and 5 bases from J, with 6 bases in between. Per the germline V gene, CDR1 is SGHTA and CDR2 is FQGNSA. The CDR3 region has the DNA TGTGCCAGCAGCTTAGGGATAAACAATGAGCAGTTCTTC. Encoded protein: CASSLGINNEQFF.

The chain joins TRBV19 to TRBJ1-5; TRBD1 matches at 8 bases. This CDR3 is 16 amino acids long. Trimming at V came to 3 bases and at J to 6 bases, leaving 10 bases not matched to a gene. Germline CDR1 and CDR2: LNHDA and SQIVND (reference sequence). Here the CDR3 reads CASSMGPDRVGQPQHF. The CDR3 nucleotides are TGTGCCAGTAGTATGGGCCCGGACAGGGTTGGTCAGCCCCAGCATTTT.

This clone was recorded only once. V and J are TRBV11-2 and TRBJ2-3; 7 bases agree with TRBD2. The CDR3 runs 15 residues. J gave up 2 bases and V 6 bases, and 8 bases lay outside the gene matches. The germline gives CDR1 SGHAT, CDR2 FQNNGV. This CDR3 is CASRDLAEFTDTQYF. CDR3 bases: TGTGCCAGCAGAGACCTAGCGGAGTTCACAGATACGCAGTATTTT.

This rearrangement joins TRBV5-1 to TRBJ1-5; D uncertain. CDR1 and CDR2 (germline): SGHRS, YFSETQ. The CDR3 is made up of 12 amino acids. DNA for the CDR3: TGCGACTCGCTGAAGAGAAATCAGCCCCAGCATTTT. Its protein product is CDSLKRNQPQHF.

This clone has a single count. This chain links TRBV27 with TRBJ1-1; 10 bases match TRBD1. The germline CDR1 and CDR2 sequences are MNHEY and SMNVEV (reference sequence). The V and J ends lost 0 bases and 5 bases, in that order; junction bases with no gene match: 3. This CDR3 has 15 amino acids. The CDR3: CASSLSTGGWTEAFF. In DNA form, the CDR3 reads TGTGCCAGCAGTTTATCGACAGGGGGCTGGACTGAAGCTTTCTTT.

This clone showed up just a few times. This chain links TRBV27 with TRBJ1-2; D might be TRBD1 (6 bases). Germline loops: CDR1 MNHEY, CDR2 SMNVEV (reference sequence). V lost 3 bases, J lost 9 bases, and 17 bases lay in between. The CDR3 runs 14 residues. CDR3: CASSFGGPPISYTF. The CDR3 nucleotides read TGTGCCAGCAGTTTCGGGGGGCCGCCTATCAGCTACACCTTC.

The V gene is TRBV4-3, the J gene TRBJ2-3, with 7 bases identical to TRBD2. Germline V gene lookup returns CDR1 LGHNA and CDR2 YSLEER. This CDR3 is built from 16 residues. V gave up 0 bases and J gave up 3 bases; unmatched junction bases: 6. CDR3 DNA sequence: TGCGCCAGCAGCCAAGATGGGCTAGCGGTTACAGATACGCAGTATTTT. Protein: CASSQDGLAVTDTQYF.

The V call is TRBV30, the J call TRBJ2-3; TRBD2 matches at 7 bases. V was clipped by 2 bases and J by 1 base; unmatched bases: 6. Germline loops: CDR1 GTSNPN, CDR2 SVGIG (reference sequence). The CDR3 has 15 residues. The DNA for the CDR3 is TGTGCCTGGAGTACCAGCGGGGCCCGCACAGATACGCAGTATTTT. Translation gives CAWSTSGARTDTQYF.

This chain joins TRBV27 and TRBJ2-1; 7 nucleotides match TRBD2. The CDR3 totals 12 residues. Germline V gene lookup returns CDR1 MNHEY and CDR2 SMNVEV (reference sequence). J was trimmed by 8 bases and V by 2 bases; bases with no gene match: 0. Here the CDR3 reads CASSLSGDEQFF. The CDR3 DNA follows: TGTGCCAGCAGTTTAAGCGGGGATGAGCAGTTCTTC.

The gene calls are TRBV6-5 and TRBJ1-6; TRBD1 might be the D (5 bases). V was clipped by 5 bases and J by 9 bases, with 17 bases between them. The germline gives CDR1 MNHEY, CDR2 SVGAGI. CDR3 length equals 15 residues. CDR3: CASSPRDLGPSPLHF. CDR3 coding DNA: TGTGCCAGCAGTCCACGGGACCTCGGGCCTTCACCCCTCCACTTT.

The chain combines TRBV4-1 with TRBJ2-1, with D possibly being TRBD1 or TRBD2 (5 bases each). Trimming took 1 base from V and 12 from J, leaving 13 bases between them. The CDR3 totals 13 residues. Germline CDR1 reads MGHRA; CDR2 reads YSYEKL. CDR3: CASSQGSGTSQFF. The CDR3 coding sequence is TGCGCCAGCAGCCAAGGCTCCGGGACCTCGCAGTTCTTC.

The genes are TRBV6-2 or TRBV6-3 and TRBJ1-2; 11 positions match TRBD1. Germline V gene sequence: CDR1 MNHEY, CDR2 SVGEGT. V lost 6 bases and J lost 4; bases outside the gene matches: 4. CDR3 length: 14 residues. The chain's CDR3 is CASSQGTGGYGYTF. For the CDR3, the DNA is TGTGCCAGCAGCCAAGGGACAGGGGGCTATGGCTACACCTTC.

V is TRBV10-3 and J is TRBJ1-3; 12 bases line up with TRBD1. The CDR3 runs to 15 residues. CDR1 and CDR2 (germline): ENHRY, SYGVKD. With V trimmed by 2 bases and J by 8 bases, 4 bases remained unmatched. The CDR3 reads CAISETGQGADTIYF. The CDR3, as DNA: TGTGCCATCAGTGAGACGGGACAGGGGGCGGACACCATATATTTT.

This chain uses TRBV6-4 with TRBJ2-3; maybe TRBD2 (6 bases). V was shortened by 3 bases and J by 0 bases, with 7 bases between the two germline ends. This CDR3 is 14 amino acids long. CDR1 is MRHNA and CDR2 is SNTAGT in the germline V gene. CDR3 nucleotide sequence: TGTGCCAGCAGTGATGGGGGGAGCACAGATACGCAGTATTTT. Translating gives CASSDGGSTDTQYF.

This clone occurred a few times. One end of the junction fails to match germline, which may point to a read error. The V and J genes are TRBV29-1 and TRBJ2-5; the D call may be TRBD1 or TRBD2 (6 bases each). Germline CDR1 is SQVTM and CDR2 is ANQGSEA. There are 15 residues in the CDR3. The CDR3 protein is CSVEEGGKGSETQYF. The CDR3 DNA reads TGCAGCGTCGAAGAGGGGGGAAAGGGATCTGAGACCCAGTACTTC. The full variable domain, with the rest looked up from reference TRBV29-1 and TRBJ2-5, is SAVISQKPSRDICQRGTSLTIQCQVDSQVTMMFWYRQQPGQSLTLIATANQGSEATYESGFVIDKFPISRPNLTFSTLTVSNMSPEDSSIYLCSVEEGGKGSETQYFGPGTRLLVL.

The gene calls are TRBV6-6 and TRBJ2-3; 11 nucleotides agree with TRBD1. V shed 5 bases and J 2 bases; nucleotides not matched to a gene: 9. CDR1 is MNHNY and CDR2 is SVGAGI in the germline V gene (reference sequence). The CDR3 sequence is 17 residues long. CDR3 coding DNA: TGTGCCAGCAGTCGATCTGGACAGGGGGCTGTCACAGATACGCAGTATTTT. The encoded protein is CASSRSGQGAVTDTQYF.

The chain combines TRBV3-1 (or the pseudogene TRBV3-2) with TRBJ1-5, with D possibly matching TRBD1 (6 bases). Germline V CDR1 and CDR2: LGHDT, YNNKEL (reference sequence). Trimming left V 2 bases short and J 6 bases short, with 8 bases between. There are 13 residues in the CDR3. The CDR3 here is CASSQTGFQPQHF. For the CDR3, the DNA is TGTGCCAGCAGCCAAACAGGGTTTCAGCCCCAGCATTTT.

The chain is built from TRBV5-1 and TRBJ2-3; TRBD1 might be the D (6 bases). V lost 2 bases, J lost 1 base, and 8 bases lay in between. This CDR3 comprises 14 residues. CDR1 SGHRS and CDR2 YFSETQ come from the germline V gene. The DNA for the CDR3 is TGCGCCAGCAGCTTCGGGACACGCACAGATACGCAGTATTTT. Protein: CASSFGTRTDTQYF.

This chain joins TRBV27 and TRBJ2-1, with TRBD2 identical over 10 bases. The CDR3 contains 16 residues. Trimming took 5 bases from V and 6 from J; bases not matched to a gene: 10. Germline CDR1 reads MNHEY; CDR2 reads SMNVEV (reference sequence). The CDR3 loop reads CASSPSGSGRFNEQFF. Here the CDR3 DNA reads TGTGCCAGCAGTCCCTCCGGTAGCGGGAGGTTCAATGAGCAGTTCTTC.

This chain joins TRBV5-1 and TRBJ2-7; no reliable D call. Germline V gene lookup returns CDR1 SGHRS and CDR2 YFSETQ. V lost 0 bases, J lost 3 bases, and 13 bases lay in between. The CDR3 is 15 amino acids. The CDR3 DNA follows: TGCGCCAGCAGCTTGGTCCCAGGTTACTACTACGAGCAGTACTTC. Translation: CASSLVPGYYYEQYF.

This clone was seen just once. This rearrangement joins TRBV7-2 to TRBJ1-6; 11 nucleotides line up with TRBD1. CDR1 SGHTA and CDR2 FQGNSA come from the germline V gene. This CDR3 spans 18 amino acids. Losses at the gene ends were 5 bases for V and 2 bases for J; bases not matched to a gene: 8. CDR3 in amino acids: CASSPVWDRGAYNSPLHF. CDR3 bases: TGTGCCAGCAGCCCCGTCTGGGACAGGGGGGCCTATAATTCACCCCTCCACTTT.

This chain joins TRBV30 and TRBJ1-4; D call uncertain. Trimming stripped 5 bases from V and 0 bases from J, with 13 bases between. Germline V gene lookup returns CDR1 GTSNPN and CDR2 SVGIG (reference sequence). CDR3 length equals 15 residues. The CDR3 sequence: CAWGRRASTNEKLFF. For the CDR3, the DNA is TGTGCCTGGGGGCGAAGGGCTTCAACTAATGAAAAACTGTTTTTT.

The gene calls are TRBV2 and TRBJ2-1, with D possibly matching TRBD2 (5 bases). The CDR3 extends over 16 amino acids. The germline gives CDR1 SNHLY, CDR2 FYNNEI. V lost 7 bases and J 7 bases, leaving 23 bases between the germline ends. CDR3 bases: TGTGCCAGCAACCGGCGCGCTAGACCGGAGGAAAATGAGCAGTTCTTC. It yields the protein CASNRRARPEENEQFF.

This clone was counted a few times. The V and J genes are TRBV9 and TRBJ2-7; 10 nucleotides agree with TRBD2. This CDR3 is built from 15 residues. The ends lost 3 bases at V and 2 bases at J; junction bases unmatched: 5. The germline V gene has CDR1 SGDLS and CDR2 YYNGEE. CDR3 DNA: TGTGCCAGCAGCGAGACTAGCGGGTCGACCTACGAGCAGTACTTC. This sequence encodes CASSETSGSTYEQYF.